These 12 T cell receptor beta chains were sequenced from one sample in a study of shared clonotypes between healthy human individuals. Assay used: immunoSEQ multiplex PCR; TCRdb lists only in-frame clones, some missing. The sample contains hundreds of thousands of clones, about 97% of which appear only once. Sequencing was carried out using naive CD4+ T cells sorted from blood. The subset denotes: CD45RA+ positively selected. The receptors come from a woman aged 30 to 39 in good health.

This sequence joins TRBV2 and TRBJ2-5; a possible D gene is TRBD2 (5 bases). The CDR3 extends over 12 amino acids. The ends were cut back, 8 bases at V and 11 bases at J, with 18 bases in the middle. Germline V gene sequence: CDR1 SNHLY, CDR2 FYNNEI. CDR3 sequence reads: CASGLGDPIQYF. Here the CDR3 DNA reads TGTGCCAGCGGACTGGGCGACCCTATACAGTACTTC.

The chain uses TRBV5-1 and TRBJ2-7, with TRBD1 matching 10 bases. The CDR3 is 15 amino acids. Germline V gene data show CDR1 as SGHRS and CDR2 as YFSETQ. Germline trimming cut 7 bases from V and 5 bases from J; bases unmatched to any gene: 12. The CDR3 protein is CASAQPGTGAHEQYF. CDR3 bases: TGCGCCAGCGCTCAACCCGGGACAGGGGCCCACGAGCAGTACTTC.

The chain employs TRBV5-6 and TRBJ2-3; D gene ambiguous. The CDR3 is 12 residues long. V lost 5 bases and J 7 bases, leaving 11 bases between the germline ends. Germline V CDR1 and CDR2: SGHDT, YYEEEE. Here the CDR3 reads CASRLSPNTQYF. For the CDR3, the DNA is TGTGCCAGCAGGCTATCGCCCAATACGCAGTATTTT.

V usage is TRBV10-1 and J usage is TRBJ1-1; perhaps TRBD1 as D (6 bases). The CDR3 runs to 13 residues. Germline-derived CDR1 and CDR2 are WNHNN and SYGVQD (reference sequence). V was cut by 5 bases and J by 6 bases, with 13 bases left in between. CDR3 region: CASSPTGFSEAFF. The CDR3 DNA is TGCGCCAGCAGTCCTACAGGGTTCTCTGAAGCTTTCTTT.

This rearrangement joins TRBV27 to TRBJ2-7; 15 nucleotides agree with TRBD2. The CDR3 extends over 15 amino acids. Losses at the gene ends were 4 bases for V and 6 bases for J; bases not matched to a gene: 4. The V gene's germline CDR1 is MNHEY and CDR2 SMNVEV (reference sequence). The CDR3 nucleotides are TGTGCCAGCAGTTCGCCGGGACTAGCGGGAGGCGAGCAGTACTTC. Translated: CASSSPGLAGGEQYF.

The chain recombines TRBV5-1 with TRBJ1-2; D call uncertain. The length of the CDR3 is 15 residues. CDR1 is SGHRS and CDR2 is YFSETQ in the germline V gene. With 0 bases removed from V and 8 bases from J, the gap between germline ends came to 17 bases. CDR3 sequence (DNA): TGCGCCAGCAGCTTGGTGGTGGCTGACCCGGGGGGCTACACCTTC. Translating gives CASSLVVADPGGYTF.

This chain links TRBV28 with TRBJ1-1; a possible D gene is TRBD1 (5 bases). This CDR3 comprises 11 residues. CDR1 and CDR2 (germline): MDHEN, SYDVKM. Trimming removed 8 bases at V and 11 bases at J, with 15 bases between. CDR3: CASSPGVKAFF. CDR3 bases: TGTGCCAGCTCACCGGGGGTGAAGGCTTTCTTT.

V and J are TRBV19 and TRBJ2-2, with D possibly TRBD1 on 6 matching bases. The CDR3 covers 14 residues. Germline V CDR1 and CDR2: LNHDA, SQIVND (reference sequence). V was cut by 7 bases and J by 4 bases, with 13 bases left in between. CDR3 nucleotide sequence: TGTGCCAGTACAGGGGTAAGGGGCACCGGGGAGCTGTTTTTT. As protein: CASTGVRGTGELFF.

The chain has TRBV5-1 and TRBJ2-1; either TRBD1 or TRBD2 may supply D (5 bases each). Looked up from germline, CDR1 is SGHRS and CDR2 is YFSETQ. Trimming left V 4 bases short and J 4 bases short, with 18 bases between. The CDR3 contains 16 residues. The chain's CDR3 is CASSRPRAGNYNEQFF. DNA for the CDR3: TGCGCCAGCAGCCGTCCGAGGGCAGGGAATTACAATGAGCAGTTCTTC.

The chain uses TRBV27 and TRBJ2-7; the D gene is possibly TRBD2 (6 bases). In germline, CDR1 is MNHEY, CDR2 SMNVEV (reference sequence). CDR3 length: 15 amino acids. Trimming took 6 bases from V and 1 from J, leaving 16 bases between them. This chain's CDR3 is CASSRRLADSYEQYF. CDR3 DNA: TGTGCCAGCAGCCGCCGTTTAGCGGATTCCTACGAGCAGTACTTC.

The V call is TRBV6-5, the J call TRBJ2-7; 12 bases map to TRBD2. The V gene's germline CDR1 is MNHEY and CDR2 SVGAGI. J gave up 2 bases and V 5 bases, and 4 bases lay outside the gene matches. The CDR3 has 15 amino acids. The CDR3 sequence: CASSPRLAGAYEQYF. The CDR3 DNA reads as TGTGCCAGCAGTCCTAGACTAGCGGGAGCCTACGAGCAGTACTTC.

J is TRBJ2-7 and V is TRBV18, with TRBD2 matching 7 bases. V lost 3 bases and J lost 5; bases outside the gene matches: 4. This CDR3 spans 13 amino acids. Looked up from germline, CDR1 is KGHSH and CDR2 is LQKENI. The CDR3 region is CASSPRENHEQYF. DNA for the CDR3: TGTGCCAGCTCACCGCGGGAGAATCACGAGCAGTACTTC.